This T cell receptor beta chain came from a study of shared T cell receptors in the human thymus. Assay: immunoSEQ multiplex PCR; the TCRdb copy retains only in-frame clones and omits some. This sample has about 660,000 clones, with 88% found just once. Germline CDR1 reads WSHSY; CDR2 reads SAAADI. Trimming cost V 7 bases and J 1 base; bases outside gene matches: 7. CDR3 length: 14 amino acids. This sample also belongs to another study, concerning human thymus T cells.

The sequencing input was thymocytes. This clonotype was obtained from a boy under two years old with a congenital heart defect. The chain joins TRBV10-2 to TRBJ2-7, with 7 bases matching TRBD1. CDR3 sequence (DNA): TGCGCCAGCACCCGGGACAGTGGATCCTACGAGCAGTACTTC. It encodes CASTRDSGSYEQYF.